A single sample gave rise to the 8 T cell receptor beta chains below, sequenced in a study of beta chain features in type 1 diabetes. Sequencing targeted expressed TCRB transcripts, as all isolated RNA had been reverse transcribed. Produced via immunoSEQ multiplex PCR; TCRdb's table is partial and in-frame only. This sample has around 160,000 clones, with around 8% found just once. General observations from the study: There was a moderate but significant shortening of TCRB CDR3s in all four CD4+ subsets of Type 1 diabetes patients.

These TCRs' antigens remain unknown. The specimen sequenced was central memory CD4+ T cells from blood. These receptors all come from a woman aged 18-29 years with type 1 diabetes.

This clone has just a few counts. This chain joins TRBV5-1 and TRBJ2-1; 10 bases align to TRBD1. Trimming cost V 4 bases and J 4 bases; bases outside gene matches: 5. Germline-derived CDR1 and CDR2 are SGHRS and YFSETQ. The CDR3 totals 15 residues. CDR3 DNA: TGCGCCAGCAGCCACGGACAGGGGGTATACAATGAGCAGTTCTTC. This sequence encodes CASSHGQGVYNEQFF.

The chain carries TRBV11-3 and TRBJ2-1; TRBD2 is a possible D gene (6 bases). CDR1 is SGHNT and CDR2 is YENEEA in the germline V gene. The CDR3 totals 16 residues. V shed 1 base and J shed 7 bases, with 17 bases lying between them. The CDR3 bases are TGTGCCAGCAGCTTAGGCTTGGGACTTGACCTTAATGAGCAGTTCTTC. Amino acids: CASSLGLGLDLNEQFF.

The J gene is TRBJ1-1, the V gene TRBV30; no clear D. V was cut by 2 bases and J by 4 bases, with 11 bases left in between. The CDR3 is made up of 13 amino acids. CDR1 GTSNPN and CDR2 SVGIG come from the germline V gene (reference sequence). CDR3 region: CAWSLRRATEAFF. In DNA form, the CDR3 reads TGTGCCTGGAGTTTACGGCGGGCCACTGAAGCTTTCTTT. Drawing the rest from reference TRBV30 and TRBJ1-1, the complete variable domain is SQTIHQWPATLVQPVGSPLSLECTVEGTSNPNLYWYRQAAGRGLQLLFYSVGIGQISSEVPQNLSASRPQDRQFILSSKKLLLSDSGFYLCAWSLRRATEAFFGQGTRLTVV.

The genes are TRBV11-2 and TRBJ2-5; possibly TRBD2 for D (5 bases). The CDR3 runs to 14 residues. CDR1 and CDR2 from the germline V gene are SGHAT and FQNNGV. V gave up 6 bases and J gave up 0 bases, with 11 bases separating them. The CDR3 nucleotides read TGTGCCAGCAGACGGACTCAGTACCAAGAGACCCAGTACTTC. Amino acids: CASRRTQYQETQYF.

V is TRBV27 and J is TRBJ2-1, with 7 bases that match TRBD2. The CDR3 runs to 15 residues. CDR1 MNHEY and CDR2 SMNVEV come from the germline V gene (reference sequence). The V and J ends lost 2 bases and 5 bases, in that order; junction bases with no gene match: 6. The CDR3 is CASSLSGTTNNEQFF. CDR3 bases: TGTGCCAGCAGTTTAAGTGGGACTACCAACAATGAGCAGTTCTTC.

The rearrangement uses TRBV11-2 and TRBJ1-5, with D possibly matching TRBD1 (6 bases). V was shortened by 5 bases and J by 5 bases, with 13 bases between the two germline ends. Germline values: CDR1 SGHAT, CDR2 FQNNGV. This CDR3 comprises 14 residues. CDR3 sequence: CASSVGAGDQPQHF. The CDR3 DNA follows: TGTGCCAGCAGCGTAGGGGCAGGGGATCAGCCCCAGCATTTT.

This chain joins TRBV10-3 and TRBJ1-1, with 9 bases identical to TRBD1. Germline lookup yields CDR1 ENHRY and CDR2 SYGVKD. Trimming took 8 bases from V and 1 from J; bases not matched to a gene: 5. This CDR3 contains 14 residues. The CDR3 bases are TGTGCCATCTCATGGGGACAGGGGAACACTGAAGCTTTCTTT. It translates to CAISWGQGNTEAFF.

This clone turned up a few times. The rearrangement uses TRBV27 and TRBJ1-2; 8 bases fit TRBD1. Germline CDR1 MNHEY, CDR2 SMNVEV (reference sequence). The CDR3 covers 15 residues. V shed 5 bases, J shed 5 bases, and the junction held 10 bases outside the gene matches. Here the CDR3 DNA reads TGTGCCAGCAGTCGGGGGACAGGCTCGACTTATGGCTACACCTTC. This encodes CASSRGTGSTYGYTF.